The rows below give T cell receptor beta chains drawn from one sample of a study of immune evolution from preneoplasia to lung adenocarcinoma. TCRdb keeps only in-frame clones here, not all; method: immunoSEQ multiplex PCR. In the table there are over 30,000 clones, about 73% of which are singletons. The sequenced material came from FFPE invasive lung adenocarcinoma tissue. The source is a person aged 55 to 69 with lung adenocarcinoma. Both conserved end residues are part of each CDR3. The D gene is left open where the match is weak. Clone size, where shown, is once, few, many, or a class for clones that have expanded.

D gene,J gene,V gene,clone size,CDR3 protein,CDR3 DNA
TRBD1,TRBJ1-2,TRBV7-2,-,CASSTERRGRSSYGYTF,TGTGCCAGCAGCACCGAGAGGAGGGGGCGAAGTTCCTATGGCTACACCTTC
-,TRBJ2-3,TRBV18,-,CASSLREWDTQYF,TGTGCCAGCTCACTTCGGGAGTGGGATACGCAGTATTTT
TRBD2,TRBJ2-1,TRBV11-2,-,CASSFWASGSGNEQFF,TGTGCCAGCAGCTTCTGGGCCAGCGGGAGTGGCAATGAGCAGTTCTTC
TRBD2,TRBJ2-7,TRBV7-2,-,CASSLAGTSSYGQYF,TGTGCCAGCAGCTTAGCCGGGACTAGCTCCTACGGGCAGTACTTC
-,TRBJ2-1,TRBV28,-,CASSLMGEHDNEQFF,TGTGCCAGCAGTTTAATGGGGGAGCACGACAATGAGCAGTTCTTC
TRBD1,TRBJ2-1,TRBV7-9,-,CASGRLTGDYNEQFF,TGTGCCAGCGGGAGACTAACAGGGGACTACAATGAGCAGTTCTTC
TRBD1,TRBJ2-7,TRBV11-2,-,CASSTWGQANEEWYF,TGTGCCAGCAGCACCTGGGGACAGGCCAATGAGGAATGGTACTTC
TRBD2,TRBJ2-1,TRBV29-1,once,CSVDGTSGFVQFF,TGCAGCGTTGATGGGACTAGCGGATTTGTGCAGTTCTTC
-,TRBJ1-1,TRBV15,-,CATSPPGEWGTEAFF,TGTGCCACCAGCCCCCCAGGGGAGTGGGGCACTGAAGCTTTCTTT
-,TRBJ1-1,TRBV4-2,medium-sized,CASSQEGRGVRPEAFF,TGTGCCAGCAGCCAAGAGGGCAGGGGTGTTCGTCCTGAAGCTTTCTTT
-,TRBJ2-7,TRBV6-6,-,CASSGDGFSYEQYF,TGTGCCAGCAGTGGGGACGGATTCTCCTACGAGCAGTACTTC
-,TRBJ1-4,TRBV25-1,-,CASSESGGLDEKLFF,TGTGCCAGCAGTGAATCCGGGGGCTTGGATGAAAAACTGTTTTTT
-,TRBJ1-4,TRBV5-4,-,CASSSRAGSGGKLFF,TGTGCCAGCAGCTCACGGGCGGGGTCTGGTGGAAAACTGTTTTTT
-,TRBJ1-1,TRBV12-5,-,CASGLGYEAFF,TGTGCTAGTGGTTTGGGTTACGAAGCTTTCTTT
-,TRBJ2-7,TRBV2,-,CASSDELAYEQYF,TGTGCCAGCAGTGACGAACTAGCTTACGAGCAGTACTTC
TRBD1,TRBJ2-6,TRBV5-1,once,CASSHTPQGAGANVLTF,TGCGCCAGCAGCCACACCCCACAGGGGGCTGGGGCCAACGTCCTGACTTTC
TRBD1,TRBJ2-7,TRBV18,-,CASSPDRGRMNF,TGTGCCAGCTCACCCGACAGGGGGCGAATGAACTTC
-,TRBJ1-1,TRBV4-2,-,CASSQVGGNTEAFF,TGTGCCAGCAGCCAAGTAGGAGGGAACACTGAAGCTTTCTTT
-,TRBJ2-5,TRBV18,-,CASSPPAPAETQYF,TGTGCCAGCTCACCACCGGCGCCAGCGGAGACCCAGTACTTC
-,TRBJ1-2,TRBV5-4,-,CASRPRALTYGYTF,TGTGCCAGCAGACCCCGGGCCCTGACCTATGGCTACACCTTC
TRBD2,TRBJ2-3,TRBV10-1,-,CASSATGTSGSTDTQYF,TGCGCCAGCAGTGCCACAGGGACTAGCGGGAGCACAGATACGCAGTATTTT
TRBD1,TRBJ1-5,TRBV19,-,CASSILGQGGQPQHF,TGTGCCAGTAGTATCCTCGGACAGGGGGGTCAGCCCCAGCATTTT
-,TRBJ2-7,TRBV7-2,once,CASGLTGAFGSYEQYF,TGTGCCAGCGGCCTAACGGGAGCCTTCGGCTCCTACGAGCAGTACTTC
TRBD2,TRBJ2-7,TRBV19,-,CASSTGLIYEQYF,TGTGCCAGTAGTACGGGACTAATTTACGAGCAGTACTTC
-,TRBJ1-4,TRBV7-9,-,CASSLRGEKLFF,TGTGCCAGCAGCTTAAGGGGCGAAAAACTGTTTTTT
-,TRBJ1-1,TRBV2,few,CASSIREEAFF,TGTGCCAGCAGTATAAGGGAAGAAGCTTTCTTT
-,TRBJ2-1,TRBV11-2,-,CASSLGGSNEQFF,TGTGCCAGCAGCTTAGGCGGTAGCAATGAGCAGTTCTTC
-,TRBJ1-5,TRBV5-1,-,CASSITPDQPQHF,TGCGCCAGCAGCATAACTCCTGATCAGCCCCAGCATTTT
-,TRBJ2-6,TRBV9,once,CASSAGVAGANVLTF,TGTGCCAGCAGCGCAGGGGTGGCTGGGGCCAACGTCCTGACTTTC
-,TRBJ2-2,TRBV4-2,medium-sized,CASSQEETGELFF,TGTGCCAGCAGCCAAGAGGAAACCGGGGAGCTGTTTTTT
-,TRBJ2-2,TRBV7-8,-,CASRPGTTPSGELFF,TGTGCCAGCAGGCCCGGGACCACACCCTCGGGGGAGCTGTTTTTT
TRBD2,TRBJ2-7,TRBV7-6,-,CASTTYGTKDEQYF,TGTGCCAGCACCACATACGGGACTAAAGACGAGCAGTACTTC
-,TRBJ1-2,TRBV19,-,CASSIGQLYGYTF,TGTGCCAGTAGTATTGGACAGCTCTATGGCTACACCTTC
-,TRBJ2-1,TRBV7-9,-,CASGGDALGEQFF,TGTGCCAGCGGAGGGGACGCCTTAGGGGAGCAGTTCTTC
-,TRBJ2-7,TRBV28,-,CASSWPGLGLYEQYF,TGTGCCAGCAGCTGGCCCGGACTGGGTCTTTACGAGCAGTACTTC
TRBD1,TRBJ2-7,TRBV6-6,-,CASSSLTGLDEQYF,TGTGCCAGCAGTTCCCTGACAGGGCTGGACGAGCAGTACTTC
TRBD1,TRBJ1-2,TRBV19,-,CASSIPTGEDGYTF,TGTGCCAGTAGTATCCCGACAGGGGAGGATGGCTACACCTTC
-,TRBJ2-3,TRBV27,-,CASSLSTTVATDTQYF,TGTGCCAGCAGTTTATCCACGACAGTGGCAACAGATACGCAGTATTTT
TRBD1,TRBJ1-2,TRBV19,-,CASSSEPGQASRWGYTF,TGTGCCAGTAGCAGCGAACCGGGACAGGCATCCAGGTGGGGCTACACCTTC
-,TRBJ2-7,TRBV6-5,once,CASRRNRVNEQYF,TGTGCCAGCAGGCGTAACAGGGTCAACGAGCAGTACTTC